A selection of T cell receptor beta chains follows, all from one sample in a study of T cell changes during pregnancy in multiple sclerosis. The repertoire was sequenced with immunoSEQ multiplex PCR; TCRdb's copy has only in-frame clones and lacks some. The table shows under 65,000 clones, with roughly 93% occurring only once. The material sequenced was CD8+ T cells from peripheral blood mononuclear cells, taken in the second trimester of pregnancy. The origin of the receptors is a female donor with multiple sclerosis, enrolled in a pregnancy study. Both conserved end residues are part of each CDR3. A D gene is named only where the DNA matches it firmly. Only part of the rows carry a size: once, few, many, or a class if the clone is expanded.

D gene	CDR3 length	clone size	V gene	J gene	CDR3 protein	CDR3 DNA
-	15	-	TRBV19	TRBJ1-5	CASSEDGQRYQPQHF	TGTGCCAGTAGTGAGGACGGACAGAGGTATCAGCCCCAGCATTTT
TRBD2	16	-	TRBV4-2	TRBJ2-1	CASSQGASGGYNEQFF	TGTGCCAGCAGCCAAGGGGCTAGCGGGGGTTACAATGAGCAGTTCTTC
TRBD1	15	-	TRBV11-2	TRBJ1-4	CASSSTGGFGEKLFF	TGTGCCAGCAGCTCGACAGGGGGATTTGGTGAAAAACTGTTTTTT
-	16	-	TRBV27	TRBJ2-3	CASSSIRDFSTDTQYF	TGTGCCAGCAGTTCAATACGGGACTTTAGCACAGATACGCAGTATTTT
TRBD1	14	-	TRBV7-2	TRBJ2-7	CASSLKGQTYEQYF	TGTGCCAGCAGCTTAAAGGGACAGACCTACGAGCAGTACTTC
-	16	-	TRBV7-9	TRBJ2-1	CASSGRRGSSYNEQFF	TGTGCCAGCAGCGGGAGAAGGGGGAGTTCCTACAATGAGCAGTTCTTC
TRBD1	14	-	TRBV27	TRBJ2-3	CASTNRGITDTQYF	TGTGCCAGCACTAACAGGGGGATCACAGATACGCAGTATTTT
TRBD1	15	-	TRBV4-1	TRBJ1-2	CASSQTGTGGWGYTF	TGCGCCAGCAGCCAAACCGGGACAGGGGGCTGGGGCTACACCTTC
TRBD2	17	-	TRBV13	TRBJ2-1	CASSQQTSGGRYNEQFF	TGTGCCAGCAGCCAACAGACTAGCGGGGGAAGATACAATGAGCAGTTCTTC
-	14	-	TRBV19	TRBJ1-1	CAQVGGKRGAEAFF	TGTGCCCAGGTGGGGGGGAAAAGGGGCGCTGAAGCTTTCTTT
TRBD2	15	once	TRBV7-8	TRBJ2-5	CASTPPGLAIETQYF	TGTGCCAGCACCCCGCCGGGACTAGCGATCGAGACCCAGTACTTC
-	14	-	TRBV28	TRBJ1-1	CASKNAWEDTEAFF	TGTGCCAGCAAAAACGCTTGGGAGGACACTGAAGCTTTCTTT
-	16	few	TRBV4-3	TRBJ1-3	CASSQDLGGYGNTIYF	TGCGCCAGCAGCCAAGATCTGGGGGGTTACGGAAACACCATATATTTT
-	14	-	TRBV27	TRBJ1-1	CASSWASGNTEAFF	TGTGCCAGCAGTTGGGCCTCAGGGAACACTGAAGCTTTCTTT
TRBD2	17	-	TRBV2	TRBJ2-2	CASSEALRLAVTGELFF	TGTGCCAGCAGTGAAGCTCTGAGGCTAGCGGTTACCGGGGAGCTGTTTTTT
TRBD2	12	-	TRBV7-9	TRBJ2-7	CASSPGGYEQYF	TGTGCCAGCAGCCCGGGGGGCTACGAGCAGTACTTC
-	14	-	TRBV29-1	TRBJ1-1	CSVEGRVADTEAFF	TGCAGCGTTGAAGGCAGGGTAGCGGACACTGAAGCTTTCTTT
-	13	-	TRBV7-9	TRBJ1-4	CASSSPGSEKLFF	TGTGCCAGCAGCTCCCCGGGGAGCGAAAAACTGTTTTTT
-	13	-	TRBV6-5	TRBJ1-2	CASSYLQGNGYTF	TGTGCCAGCAGTTACCTACAGGGAAATGGCTACACCTTC
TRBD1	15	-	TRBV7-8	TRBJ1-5	CASSFLGTANQPQHF	TGTGCCAGCAGCTTCCTCGGGACAGCAAATCAGCCCCAGCATTTT
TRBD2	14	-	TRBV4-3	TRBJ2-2	CASSQEGGIGELFF	TGCGCCAGCAGCCAAGAGGGGGGGATCGGGGAGCTGTTTTTT
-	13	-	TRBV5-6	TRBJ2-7	CASSLPEGYEQYF	TGTGCCAGCAGCTTGCCTGAGGGCTACGAGCAGTACTTC
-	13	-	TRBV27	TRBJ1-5	CASSGGVGQPQHF	TGTGCCAGCAGCGGGGGTGTAGGTCAGCCCCAGCATTTT
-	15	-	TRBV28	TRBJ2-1	CASSLDRDKHNEQFF	TGTGCCAGCAGTTTAGACCGGGACAAGCACAATGAGCAGTTCTTC
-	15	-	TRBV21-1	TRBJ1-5	CASSIHSRERQPQHF	TGTGCCAGCAGCATTCATTCTAGGGAGAGACAGCCCCAGCATTTT
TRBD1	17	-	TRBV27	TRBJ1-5	CASSFGDRGGNNQPQHF	TGTGCCAGCAGTTTTGGGGACAGGGGAGGGAACAATCAGCCCCAGCATTTT
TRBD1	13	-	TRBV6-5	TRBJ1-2	CASSYDRGSGYTF	TGTGCCAGCAGTTACGACAGGGGCTCAGGCTACACCTTC
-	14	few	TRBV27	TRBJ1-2	CASSTSGQNYGYTF	TGTGCCAGCAGTACCTCCGGACAGAACTATGGCTACACCTTC
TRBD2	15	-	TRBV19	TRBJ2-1	CASSLAGNSYNEQFF	TGTGCCAGTAGTCTAGCGGGGAACTCCTACAATGAGCAGTTCTTC
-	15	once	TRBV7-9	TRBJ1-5	CASSLGSGGNQPQHF	TGTGCCAGCAGCTTGGGATCGGGGGGCAATCAGCCCCAGCATTTT
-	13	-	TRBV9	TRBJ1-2	CASSGQVQYGYTF	TGTGCCAGCAGCGGACAGGTTCAGTATGGCTACACCTTC
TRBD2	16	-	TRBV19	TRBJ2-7	CASSVEREPVKYEQYF	TGTGCCAGTAGTGTGGAGCGGGAGCCAGTCAAATACGAGCAGTACTTC
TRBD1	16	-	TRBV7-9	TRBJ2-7	CASSQVGTGSSYEQYF	TGTGCCAGCAGCCAAGTCGGGACAGGGTCCTCCTACGAGCAGTACTTC
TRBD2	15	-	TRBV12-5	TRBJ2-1	CASGSGLAGTSEQFF	TGTGCTAGTGGCTCGGGACTAGCGGGAACCTCAGAGCAGTTCTTC
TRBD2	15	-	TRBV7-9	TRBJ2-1	CASSLKAGGGNEQFF	TGTGCCAGCAGCTTGAAGGCGGGGGGGGGCAATGAGCAGTTCTTC
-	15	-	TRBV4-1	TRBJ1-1	CASSLPLGRDTEAFF	TGCGCCAGCAGCCTACCCCTGGGGCGAGACACTGAAGCTTTCTTT
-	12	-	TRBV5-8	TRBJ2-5	CASSSGEETQYF	TGTGCCAGCAGCTCAGGGGAAGAGACCCAGTACTTC
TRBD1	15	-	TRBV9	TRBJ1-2	CASSVVAGGNYGYTF	TGTGCCAGCAGCGTGGTTGCAGGGGGAAACTATGGCTACACCTTC
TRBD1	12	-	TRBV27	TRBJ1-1	CASRPRDRVFFF	TGTGCCAGCCGCCCCCGGGACAGGGTATTTTTCTTT
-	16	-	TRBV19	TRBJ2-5	CASSGPGGEHLETQYF	TGTGCCAGTAGTGGGCCCGGGGGAGAGCATCTCGAGACCCAGTACTTC
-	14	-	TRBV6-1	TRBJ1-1	CASSESRAHTEAFF	TGTGCCAGCAGTGAGAGCAGGGCCCACACTGAAGCTTTCTTT
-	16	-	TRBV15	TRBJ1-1	CATSSRSWSLNTEAFF	TGTGCCACCAGCAGCCGCTCCTGGAGTTTGAACACTGAAGCTTTCTTT
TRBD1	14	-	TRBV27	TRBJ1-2	CASTRTGNDGGYTF	TGTGCCAGCACCCGGACAGGGAACGACGGTGGCTACACCTTC
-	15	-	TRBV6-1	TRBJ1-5	CARTGQGARNQPQHF	TGTGCCAGAACCGGTCAAGGGGCACGTAATCAGCCCCAGCATTTT
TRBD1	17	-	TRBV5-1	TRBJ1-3	CASSELGQGLSGNTIYF	TGCGCCAGTTCAGAACTGGGACAGGGTCTCTCTGGAAACACCATATATTTT
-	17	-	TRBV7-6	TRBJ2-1	CASTPWAGYSSYNEQFF	TGTGCCAGCACCCCTTGGGCAGGGTACAGCTCCTACAATGAGCAGTTCTTC
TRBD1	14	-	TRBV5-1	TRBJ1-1	CASSAGQENTEAFF	TGCGCCAGCAGCGCGGGACAGGAGAACACTGAAGCTTTCTTT
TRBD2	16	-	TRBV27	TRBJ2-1	CASSLPTSGAYNEQFF	TGTGCCAGCAGTTTACCCACTAGCGGCGCCTACAATGAGCAGTTCTTC
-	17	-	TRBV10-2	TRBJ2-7	CASSEAGTFATSYEQYF	TGCGCCAGCAGTGAGGCCGGGACATTTGCCACCTCCTACGAGCAGTACTTC
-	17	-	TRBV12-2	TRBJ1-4	CASRLGQGWITNEKLFF	TGTGCAAGTCGCTTAGGACAGGGGTGGATAACTAATGAAAAACTGTTTTTT
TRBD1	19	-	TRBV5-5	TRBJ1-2	CASSLRGGTGMGGKDGYTF	TGTGCCAGCAGCTTGAGAGGGGGGACAGGGATGGGAGGGAAAGATGGCTACACCTTC
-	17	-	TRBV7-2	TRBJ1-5	CAGPEGGRVISNQPQHF	TGTGCCGGTCCAGAGGGGGGGAGGGTTATAAGCAATCAGCCCCAGCATTTT
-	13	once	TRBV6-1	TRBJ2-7	CASATYTTYEQYF	TGTGCCAGCGCGACGTATACTACCTACGAGCAGTACTTC
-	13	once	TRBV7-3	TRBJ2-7	CASSLGRAGEQYF	TGTGCCAGCAGCTTAGGGCGGGCTGGTGAGCAGTACTTC
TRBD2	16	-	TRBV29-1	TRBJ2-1	CSVEAVAGMVYNEQFF	TGCAGCGTTGAGGCAGTAGCGGGAATGGTCTACAATGAGCAGTTCTTC
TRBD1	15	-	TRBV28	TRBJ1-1	CASNRRGLASTEAFF	TGTGCCAGCAACCGTAGGGGGCTGGCAAGCACTGAAGCTTTCTTT
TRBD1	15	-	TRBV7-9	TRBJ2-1	CASSHRDRLYNEQFF	TGTGCCAGCAGCCACCGGGACAGACTCTACAATGAGCAGTTCTTC
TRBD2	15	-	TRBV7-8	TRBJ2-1	CASSFSGGSYNEQFF	TGTGCCAGCAGCTTTAGCGGGGGGTCCTACAATGAGCAGTTCTTC
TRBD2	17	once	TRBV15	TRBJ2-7	CATSRGEREGPLDEQYF	TGTGCCACCAGCAGAGGAGAGCGGGAGGGCCCATTGGACGAGCAGTACTTC